This T cell receptor beta chain is drawn from a study of CD8+CD57+ T cells in acquired aplastic anemia. The ends were cut back, 0 bases at V and 3 bases at J, with 13 bases in the middle. The CDR3 is 16 amino acids. CDR1 and CDR2 from the germline V gene are LNHNV and YYDKDF (reference sequence). The TCR beta profiling, which covered VDJ combination and CDR3 sequence, was carried out using genomic DNA as the template. MiXCR, applied by TCRdb to the reads, yields one record per CDR3 protein. The sample shows approximately 380,000 distinct CDR3 sequences, around 68% of them seen only once. The clonotype originates from a human donor in good health, serving as a control. The rearrangement joins TRBV15 to TRBJ2-3; possibly TRBD2 for D (5 bases). The material sequenced was sorted CD4+, CD8+, or CD8+CD57+ T cells (not recorded which) from PBMCs. In DNA form, the CDR3 reads TGTGCCACCAGCAGAGAACCTACACCGGGGACAGATACGCAGTATTTT. It encodes CATSREPTPGTDTQYF.